The clone carrying this T cell receptor beta chain was seen a handful of times. Its antigen is unknown. Germline trimming cut 8 bases from V and 9 bases from J; bases unmatched to any gene: 7. Germline CDR1 is MNHEY and CDR2 is SVGAGI. CDR3 size: 13 residues. The data stem from a study of identical twins. Findings of the study overall: Cross-sectional statistics, not tracking of the same donors, supported the conclusions. In cord blood, abundant beta clonotypes had fewer insertions; memory showed no trend. Partly confounded zero-insertion analyses could result from invariant MAIT and iNKT cells.

The cDNA had a unique molecular identifier and a template-switch universal primer site. TCRdb re-called the 5' RACE reads through MiXCR, storing one row per CDR3 protein. The table shows about 100,000 distinct CDR3 sequences, with around 5.5% occurring only once. The source of this sequence is a woman aged 45-65 years in good health. The chain combines TRBV6-5 with TRBJ2-1; 10 nucleotides align to TRBD1. Source material: memory T cells sorted from blood. CDR3 in amino acids: CASAGTGEGEQFF. The CDR3 DNA reads as TGTGCCAGCGCCGGGACAGGGGAAGGTGAGCAGTTCTTC.